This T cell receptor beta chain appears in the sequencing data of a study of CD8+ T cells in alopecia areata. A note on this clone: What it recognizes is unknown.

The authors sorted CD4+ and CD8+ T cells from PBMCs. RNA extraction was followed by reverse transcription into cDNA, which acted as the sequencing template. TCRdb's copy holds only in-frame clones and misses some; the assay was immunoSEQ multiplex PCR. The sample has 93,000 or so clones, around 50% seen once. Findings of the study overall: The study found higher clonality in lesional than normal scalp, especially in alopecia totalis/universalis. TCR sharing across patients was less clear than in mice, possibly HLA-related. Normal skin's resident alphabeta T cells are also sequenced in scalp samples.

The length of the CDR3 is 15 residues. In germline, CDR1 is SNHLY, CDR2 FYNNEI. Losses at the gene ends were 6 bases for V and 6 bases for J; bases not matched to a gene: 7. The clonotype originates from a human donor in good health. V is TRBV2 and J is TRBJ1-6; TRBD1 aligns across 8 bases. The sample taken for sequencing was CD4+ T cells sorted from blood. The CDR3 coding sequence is TGTGCCAGCAGCCCGGACAGGGCCATTAATTCACCCCTCCACTTT. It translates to CASSPDRAINSPLHF.